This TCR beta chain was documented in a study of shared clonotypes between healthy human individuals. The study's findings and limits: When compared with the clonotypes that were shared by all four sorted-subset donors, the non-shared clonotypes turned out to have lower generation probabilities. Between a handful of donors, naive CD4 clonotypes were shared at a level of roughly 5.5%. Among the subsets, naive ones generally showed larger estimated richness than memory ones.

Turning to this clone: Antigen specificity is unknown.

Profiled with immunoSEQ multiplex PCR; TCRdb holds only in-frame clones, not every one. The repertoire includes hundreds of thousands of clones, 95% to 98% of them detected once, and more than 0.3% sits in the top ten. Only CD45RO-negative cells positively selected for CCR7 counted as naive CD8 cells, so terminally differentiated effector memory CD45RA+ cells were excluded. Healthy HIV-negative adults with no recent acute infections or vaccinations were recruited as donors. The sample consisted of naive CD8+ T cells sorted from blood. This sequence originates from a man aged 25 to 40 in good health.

CDR3 in DNA: TGTGCCAGCACCCGGGACGGCTCCTACGAGCAGTACTTC. It codes for CASTRDGSYEQYF. The V and J genes are TRBV27 and TRBJ2-7, with D possibly called TRBD1 or TRBD2 (5 bases each). The V gene lost 7 bases and the J gene lost 0 bases, with 10 bases spanning the gap. The CDR3 has 13 residues. Per the germline V gene, CDR1 is MNHEY and CDR2 is SMNVEV (reference sequence).